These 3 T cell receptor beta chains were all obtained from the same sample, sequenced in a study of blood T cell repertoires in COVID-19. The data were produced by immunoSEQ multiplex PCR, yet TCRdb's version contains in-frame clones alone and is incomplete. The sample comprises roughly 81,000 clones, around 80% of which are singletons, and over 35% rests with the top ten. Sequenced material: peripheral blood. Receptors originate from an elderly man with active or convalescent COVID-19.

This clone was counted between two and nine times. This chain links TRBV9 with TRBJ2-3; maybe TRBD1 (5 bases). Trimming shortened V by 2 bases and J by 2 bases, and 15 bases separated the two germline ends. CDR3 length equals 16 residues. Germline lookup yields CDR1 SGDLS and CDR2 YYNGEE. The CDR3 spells CASSVGTGSFTDTQYF. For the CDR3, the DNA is TGTGCCAGCAGCGTCGGAACAGGCAGTTTCACAGATACGCAGTATTTT.

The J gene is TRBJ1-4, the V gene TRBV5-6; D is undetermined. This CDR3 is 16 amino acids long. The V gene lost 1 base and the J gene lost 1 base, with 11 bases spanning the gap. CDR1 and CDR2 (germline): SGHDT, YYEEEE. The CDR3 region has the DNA TGTGCCAGCAGCTTGTTCTCGGGAGTAACTAATGAAAAACTGTTTTTT. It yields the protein CASSLFSGVTNEKLFF.

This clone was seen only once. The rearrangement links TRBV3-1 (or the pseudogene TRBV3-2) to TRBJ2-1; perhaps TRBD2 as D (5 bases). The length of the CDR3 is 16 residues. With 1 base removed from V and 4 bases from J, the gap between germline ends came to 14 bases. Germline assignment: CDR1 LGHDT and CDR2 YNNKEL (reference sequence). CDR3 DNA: TGTGCCAGCAGCCAAGTTGAGGGTTGGGTATACAATGAGCAGTTCTTC. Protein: CASSQVEGWVYNEQFF.